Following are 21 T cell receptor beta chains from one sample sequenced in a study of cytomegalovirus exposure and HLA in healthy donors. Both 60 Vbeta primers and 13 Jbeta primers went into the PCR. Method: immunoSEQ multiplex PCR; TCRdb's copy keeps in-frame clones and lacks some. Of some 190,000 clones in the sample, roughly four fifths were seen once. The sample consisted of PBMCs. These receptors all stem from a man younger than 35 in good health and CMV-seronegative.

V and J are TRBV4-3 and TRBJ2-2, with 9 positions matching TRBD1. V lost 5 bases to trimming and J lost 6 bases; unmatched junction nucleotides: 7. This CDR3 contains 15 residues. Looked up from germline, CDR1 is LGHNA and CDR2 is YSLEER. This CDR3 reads CASSSGQGWAGELFF. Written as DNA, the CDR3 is TGCGCCAGCAGCTCCGGACAGGGGTGGGCCGGGGAGCTGTTTTTT.

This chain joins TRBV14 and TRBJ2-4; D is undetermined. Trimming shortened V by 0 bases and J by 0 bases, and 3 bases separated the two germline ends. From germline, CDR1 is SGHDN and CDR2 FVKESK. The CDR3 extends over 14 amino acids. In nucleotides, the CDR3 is TGTGCCAGCAGCCAAGACCTAGCCAAAAACATTCAGTACTTC. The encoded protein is CASSQDLAKNIQYF.

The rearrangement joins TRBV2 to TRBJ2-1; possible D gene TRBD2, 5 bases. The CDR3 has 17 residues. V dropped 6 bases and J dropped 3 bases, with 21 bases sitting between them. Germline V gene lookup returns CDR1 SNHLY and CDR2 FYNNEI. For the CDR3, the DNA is TGTGCCAGCAGCGGAGTCCTTTGGGCGGGCAACTACAATGAGCAGTTCTTC. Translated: CASSGVLWAGNYNEQFF. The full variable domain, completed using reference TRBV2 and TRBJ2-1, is EPEVTQTPSHQVTQMGQEVILRCVPISNHLYFYWYRQILGQKVEFLVSFYNNEISEKSEIFDDQFSVERPDGSNFTLKIRSTKLEDSAMYFCASSGVLWAGNYNEQFFGPGTRLTVL.

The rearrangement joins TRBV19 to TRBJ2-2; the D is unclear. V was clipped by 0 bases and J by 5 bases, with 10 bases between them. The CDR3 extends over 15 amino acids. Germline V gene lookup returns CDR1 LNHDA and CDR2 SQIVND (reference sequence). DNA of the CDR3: TGTGCCAGTAGTATAGAAGAGGTTACAACCGGGGAGCTGTTTTTT. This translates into CASSIEEVTTGELFF.

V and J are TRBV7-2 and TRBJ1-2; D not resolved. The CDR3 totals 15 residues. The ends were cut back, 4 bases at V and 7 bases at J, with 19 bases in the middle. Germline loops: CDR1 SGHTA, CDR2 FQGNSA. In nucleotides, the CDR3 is TGTGCCAGCAGCTCCCGACACCCGTCGAGCGGTGGCTACACCTTC. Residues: CASSSRHPSSGGYTF.

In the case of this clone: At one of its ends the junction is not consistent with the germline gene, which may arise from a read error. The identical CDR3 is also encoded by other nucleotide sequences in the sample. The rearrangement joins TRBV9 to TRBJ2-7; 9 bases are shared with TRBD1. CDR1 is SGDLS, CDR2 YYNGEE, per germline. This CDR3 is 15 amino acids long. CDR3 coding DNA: TGTGCCAGCAGCGTAGGTGGGACAGGGTCTTCCGAGCAGTACTTT. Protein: CASSVGGTGSSEQYF.

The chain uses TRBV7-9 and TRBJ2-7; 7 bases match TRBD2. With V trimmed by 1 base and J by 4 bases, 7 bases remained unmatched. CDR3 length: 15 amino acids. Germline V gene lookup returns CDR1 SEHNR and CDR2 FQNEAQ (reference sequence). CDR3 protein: CASSLGEREPYEQYF. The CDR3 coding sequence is TGTGCCAGCAGCTTAGGGGAGCGGGAACCGTACGAGCAGTACTTC. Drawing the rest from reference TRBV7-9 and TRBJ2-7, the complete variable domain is DTGVSQNPRHKITKRGQNVTFRCDPISEHNRLYWYRQTLGQGPEFLTYFQNEAQLEKSRLLSDRFSAERPKGSFSTLEIQRTEQGDSAMYLCASSLGEREPYEQYFGPGTRLTVT.

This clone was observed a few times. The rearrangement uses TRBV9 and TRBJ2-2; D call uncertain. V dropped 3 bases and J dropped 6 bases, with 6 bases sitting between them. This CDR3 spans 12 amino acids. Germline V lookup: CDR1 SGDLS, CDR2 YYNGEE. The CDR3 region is CASSAVSGELFF. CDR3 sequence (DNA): TGTGCCAGCAGCGCCGTCTCCGGGGAGCTGTTTTTT. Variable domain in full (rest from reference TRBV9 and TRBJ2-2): DSGVTQTPKHLITATGQRVTLRCSPRSGDLSVYWYQQSLDQGLQFLIQYYNGEERAKGNILERFSAQQFPDLHSELNLSSLELGDSALYFCASSAVSGELFFGEGSRLTVL.

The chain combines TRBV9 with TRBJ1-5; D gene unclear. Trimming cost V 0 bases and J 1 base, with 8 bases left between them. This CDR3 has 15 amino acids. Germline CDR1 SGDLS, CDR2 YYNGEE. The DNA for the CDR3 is TGTGCCAGCAGCGTAGGGCCTGGCAGCAATCAGCCCCAGCATTTT. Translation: CASSVGPGSNQPQHF.

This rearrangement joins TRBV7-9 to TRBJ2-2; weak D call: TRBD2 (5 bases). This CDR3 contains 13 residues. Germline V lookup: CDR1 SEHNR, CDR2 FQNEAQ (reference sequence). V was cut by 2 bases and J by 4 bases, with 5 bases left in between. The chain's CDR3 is CASSLRGTGELFF. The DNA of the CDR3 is TGTGCCAGCAGCTTACGGGGCACCGGGGAGCTGTTTTTT.

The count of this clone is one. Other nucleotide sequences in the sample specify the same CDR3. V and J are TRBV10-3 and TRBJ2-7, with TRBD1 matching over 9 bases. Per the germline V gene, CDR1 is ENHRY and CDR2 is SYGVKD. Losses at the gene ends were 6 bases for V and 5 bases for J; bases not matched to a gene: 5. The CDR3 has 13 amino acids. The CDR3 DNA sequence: TGTGCCATCAGCGGACAGGGGTTGGACGAGCAGTACTTC. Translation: CAISGQGLDEQYF.

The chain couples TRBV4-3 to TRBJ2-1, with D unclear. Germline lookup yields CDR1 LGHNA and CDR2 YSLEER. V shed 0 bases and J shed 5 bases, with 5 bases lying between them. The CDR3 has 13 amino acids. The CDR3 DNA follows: TGCGCCAGCAGCCAAGACTCAGACAATGAGCAGTTCTTC. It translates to CASSQDSDNEQFF.

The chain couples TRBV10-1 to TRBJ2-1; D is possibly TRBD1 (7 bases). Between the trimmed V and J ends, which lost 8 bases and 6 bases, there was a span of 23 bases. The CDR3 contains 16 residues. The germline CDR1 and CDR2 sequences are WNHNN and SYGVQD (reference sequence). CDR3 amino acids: CASGGGGGGAVNEQFF. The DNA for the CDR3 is TGCGCCAGCGGAGGAGGGGGCGGCGGGGCGGTCAATGAGCAGTTCTTC.

CDR3 amino acids: CASSSNRGHSYNEQFF. The DNA for the CDR3 is TGTGCCAGCAGCTCAAACAGGGGACACTCCTACAATGAGCAGTTCTTC. This sequence joins TRBV7-2 and TRBJ2-1; 7 bases map to TRBD1. The length of the CDR3 is 16 residues. V was pared by 4 bases and J by 0 bases, with 6 bases of the junction left unmatched. Germline CDR1 reads SGHTA; CDR2 reads FQGNSA.

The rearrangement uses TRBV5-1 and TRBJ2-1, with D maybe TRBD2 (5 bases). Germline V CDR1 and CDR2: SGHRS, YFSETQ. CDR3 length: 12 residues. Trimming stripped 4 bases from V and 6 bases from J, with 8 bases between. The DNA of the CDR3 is TGCGCCAGCAGCCCGAGGGTCAATGAGCAGTTCTTC. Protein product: CASSPRVNEQFF.

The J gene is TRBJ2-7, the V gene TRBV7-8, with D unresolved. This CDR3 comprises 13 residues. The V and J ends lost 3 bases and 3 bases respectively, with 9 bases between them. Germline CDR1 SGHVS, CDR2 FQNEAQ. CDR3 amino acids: CASSFSSSYEQYF. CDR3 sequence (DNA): TGTGCCAGCAGCTTTAGTAGTAGCTACGAGCAGTACTTC.

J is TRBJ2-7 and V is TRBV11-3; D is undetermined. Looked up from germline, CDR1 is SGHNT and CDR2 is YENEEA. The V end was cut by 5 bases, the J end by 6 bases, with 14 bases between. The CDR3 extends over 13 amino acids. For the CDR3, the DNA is TGTGCCAGCAGCATCGGAGCACATGGCGAGCAGTACTTC. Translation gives CASSIGAHGEQYF.

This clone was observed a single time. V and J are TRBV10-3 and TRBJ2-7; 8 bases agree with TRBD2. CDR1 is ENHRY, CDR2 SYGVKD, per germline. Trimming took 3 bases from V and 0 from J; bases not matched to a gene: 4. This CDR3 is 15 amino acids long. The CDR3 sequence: CAISERGLDSYEQYF. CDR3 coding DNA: TGTGCCATCAGTGAAAGGGGACTAGACTCCTACGAGCAGTACTTC.

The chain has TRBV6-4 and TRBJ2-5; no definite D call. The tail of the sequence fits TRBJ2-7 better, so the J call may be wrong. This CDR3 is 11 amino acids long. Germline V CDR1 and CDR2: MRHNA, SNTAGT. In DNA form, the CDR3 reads TGTGCCAGCAGTGACTCCTACGAGCAGTACTTC. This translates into CASSDSYEQYF.

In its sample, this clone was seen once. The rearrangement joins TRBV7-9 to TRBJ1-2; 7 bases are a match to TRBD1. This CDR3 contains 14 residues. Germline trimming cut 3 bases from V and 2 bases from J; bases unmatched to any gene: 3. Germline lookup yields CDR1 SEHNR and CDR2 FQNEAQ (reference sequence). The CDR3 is CASSLGQQNYGYTF. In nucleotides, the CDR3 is TGTGCCAGCAGCTTGGGACAGCAAAACTATGGCTACACCTTC.

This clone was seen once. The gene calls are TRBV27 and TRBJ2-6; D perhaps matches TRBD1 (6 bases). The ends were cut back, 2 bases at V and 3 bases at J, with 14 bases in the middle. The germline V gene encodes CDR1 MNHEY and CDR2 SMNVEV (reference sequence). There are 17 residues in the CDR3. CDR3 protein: CASSLGPTGSGANVLTF. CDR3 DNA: TGTGCCAGCAGTTTAGGCCCAACAGGGAGTGGGGCCAACGTCCTGACTTTC.